This T cell receptor (beta chain) was documented in a study of T cell repertoires in cytomegalovirus infection. On the study more broadly: Both a matching HLA type and CMV infection were indicated by public TCR beta signatures.

TCRdb fed the reads into MiXCR, producing one record per CDR3 protein. The sample has hundreds of thousands of distinct CDR3 sequences, 25% to 30% seen once. V lost 6 bases and J lost 7, with 7 bases in between. The CDR3 totals 11 residues. Germline values: CDR1 MDHEN, CDR2 SYDVKM. Regarding this clonotype: What it binds is not known.

The TCR comes from a human donor in good health (CMV status not recorded). Some clones in this sample may be carry-over from other donors' samples. J is TRBJ2-1 and V is TRBV28; no firm D call. Source: cultured PBMCs, taken from culture after CMV antigen stimulation. Here the CDR3 DNA reads TGTGCCAGCAGGTCCGGGAATGAGCAGTTCTTC. It specifies CASRSGNEQFF.